A selection of T cell receptor beta chains follows, all from one sample in a study of technical replicates of blood from a few donors. Produced via immunoSEQ multiplex PCR; TCRdb's table is partial and in-frame only. The sample has 75,000 to 95,000 clones, around 96% seen once; the top ten hold approximately 0.36%. The sequenced sample consisted of T cells isolated from PBMCs. The source of these receptors is a human donor in good health. Each CDR3 is given with its conserved first and last residue. Each record gives: V gene, D gene, J gene, clone size, CDR3 DNA, CDR3 protein. The D gene is left open where the match is weak. Expanded clones get a size class; other rows say once, few or many, or leave the size out.

>TRBV5-1|TRBD1|TRBJ1-5|.
TGCGCCAGCAGCTCTACAGGGGCCGGCAATCAGCCCCAGCATTTT
CASSSTGAGNQPQHF
>TRBV5-6|.|TRBJ1-2|.
TGTGCCAGCAGCCTTCGACAGGAGTATGGCTACACCTTC
CASSLRQEYGYTF
>TRBV11-1|.|TRBJ2-5|.
TGTGCCAGCAGCTTTGTTAAAGAGACCCAGTACTTC
CASSFVKETQYF
>TRBV7-2|.|TRBJ2-5|.
TGTGCCAGCAGCCGAACAGGGATGCAGACCCAGTACTTC
CASSRTGMQTQYF
>TRBV9|.|TRBJ1-3|.
TGTGCCAGCAGCGTAGAGCCATCTGGAAACACCATATATTTT
CASSVEPSGNTIYF
>TRBV5-6|TRBD1|TRBJ1-5|.
TGTGCCAGGGTAGACAGGGACTCTCAGCCCCAGCATTTT
CARVDRDSQPQHF
>TRBV19|.|TRBJ2-7|.
TGTGCCAGTAGCCCTGCAGGGGACTACGAGCAGTACTTC
CASSPAGDYEQYF
>TRBV14|.|TRBJ1-4|.
TGTGCCAGCAGCGATACATGGCGGTCTAATGAAAAACTGTTTTTT
CASSDTWRSNEKLFF
>TRBV13|.|TRBJ2-5|.
TGTGCCAGCAGCTTAGTAGCGGACCAAGAGACCCAGTACTTC
CASSLVADQETQYF
>TRBV29-1|.|TRBJ1-1|.
TGCAGCGTTCCCTGGGGGAGGCACACTGAAGCTTTCTTT
CSVPWGRHTEAFF
>TRBV23-1|TRBD1|TRBJ2-7|.
TGCGCCAGCATTCTAAGGGACAGGGGACTCGAGCAGTACTTC
CASILRDRGLEQYF
>TRBV29-1|.|TRBJ1-3|.
TGCAGCGTTGTTCAGGGAAACACCATATATTTT
CSVVQGNTIYF
>TRBV28|.|TRBJ2-1|.
TGTGCCAGCAGTTTCAGCTACAATGAGCAGTTCTTC
CASSFSYNEQFF
>TRBV7-6|TRBD1|TRBJ2-1|.
TGTGCCAGCAGTATCATCCGGGACAGAACGTACAATGAGCAGTTCTTC
CASSIIRDRTYNEQFF
>TRBV6-5|.|TRBJ1-5|.
TGTGCCAGCAGCCGTCCTGGGGGCCAGCCCCAGCATTTT
CASSRPGGQPQHF
>TRBV28|.|TRBJ1-2|.
TGTGCCAGCAGTTTAATCTTAGGGGACTATGGCTACACCTTC
CASSLILGDYGYTF
>TRBV10-1|TRBD1|TRBJ2-2|.
TGCGCCAGCAGTCGGGACAGGGGGGCCGGGGAGCTGTTTTTT
CASSRDRGAGELFF
>TRBV11-3|.|TRBJ2-7|.
TGTGCCAGCAGCTTAGTACAGGCCAGCTACGAGCAGTACTTC
CASSLVQASYEQYF
>TRBV29-1|TRBD1|TRBJ1-1|.
TGCAGCGTCCCAGGACAGGGGGACACTGAAGCTTTCTTT
CSVPGQGDTEAFF
>TRBV4-1|.|TRBJ2-7|.
TGCGCCAGCAGCCCTTCAGGTCTACTCATCTACGAGCAGTACTTC
CASSPSGLLIYEQYF
>TRBV13|TRBD1|TRBJ2-2|.
TGTGCCAGCAGCCGCCGGGACAGACTAACCGGGGAGCTGTTTTTT
CASSRRDRLTGELFF
>TRBV19|TRBD2|TRBJ2-1|.
TGTGCCAGTAGCTCCGGGACTAACTCCTACAATGAGCAGTTCTTC
CASSSGTNSYNEQFF
>TRBV28|.|TRBJ2-7|.
TGTGCCAGCAGTTCCCCCCATATCGACAGGCGCAACTACGAGCAGTACTTC
CASSSPHIDRRNYEQYF
>TRBV5-1|.|TRBJ2-4|.
TGCGCCAGCAGCTTAGCGGAACTGGGGTTCGGAGCCAAAAACATTCAGTACTTC
CASSLAELGFGAKNIQYF
>TRBV28|TRBD1|TRBJ1-5|once
TGTGCCAGCAGTAACGTGGGACAGGGTCATGGTCAGCCCCAGCATTTT
CASSNVGQGHGQPQHF
>TRBV15|.|TRBJ2-7|.
TGTGCCACCAGCAGAGATCTCGGCTACGAGCAGTACTTC
CATSRDLGYEQYF
>TRBV19|.|TRBJ1-2|.
TGTGCCAGTAGTATGACAGAGCGCGGCTATGGCTACACCTTC
CASSMTERGYGYTF
>TRBV18|.|TRBJ1-4|.
TGTGCCAGCTCCGCGGGACTGACAAATGAAAAACTGTTTTTT
CASSAGLTNEKLFF
>TRBV9|.|TRBJ2-3|.
TGTGCCAGCAGCGTAGGGGGAGAAAGCACAGATACGCAGTATTTT
CASSVGGESTDTQYF